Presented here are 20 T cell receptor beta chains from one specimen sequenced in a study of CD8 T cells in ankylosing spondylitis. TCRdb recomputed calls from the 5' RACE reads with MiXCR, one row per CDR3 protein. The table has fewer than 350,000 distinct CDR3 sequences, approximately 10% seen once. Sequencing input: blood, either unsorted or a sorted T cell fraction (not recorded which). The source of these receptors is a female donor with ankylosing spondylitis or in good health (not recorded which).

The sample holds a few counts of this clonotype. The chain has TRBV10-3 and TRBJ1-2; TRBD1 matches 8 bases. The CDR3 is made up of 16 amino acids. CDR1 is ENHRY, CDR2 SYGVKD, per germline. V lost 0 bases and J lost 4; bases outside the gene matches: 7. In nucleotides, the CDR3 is TGTGCCATCAGTGAGTCGAGTGACAGGGGTACCTATGGCTACACCTTC. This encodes CAISESSDRGTYGYTF.

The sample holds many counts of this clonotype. The CDR3 nucleotides are TGTGCCAGCAGCGAACAGGTCCAAGGCTACACCTTC. Translation: CASSEQVQGYTF. This chain links TRBV7-2 with TRBJ1-2, with D possibly TRBD1 on 5 matching bases. There are 12 residues in the CDR3. Germline values: CDR1 SGHTA, CDR2 FQGNSA. Trimming removed 5 bases from V and 8 bases from J, with 12 bases in between.

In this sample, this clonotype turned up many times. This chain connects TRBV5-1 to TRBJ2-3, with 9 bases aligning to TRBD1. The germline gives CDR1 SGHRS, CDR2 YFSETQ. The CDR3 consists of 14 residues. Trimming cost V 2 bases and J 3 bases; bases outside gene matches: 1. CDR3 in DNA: TGCGCCAGCAGCTTCGGACAGGGGACAGATACGCAGTATTTT. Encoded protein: CASSFGQGTDTQYF.

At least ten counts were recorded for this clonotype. The CDR3 loop is CSVSQPTGELFF. Here the CDR3 DNA reads TGCAGTGTGAGTCAGCCGACCGGGGAGCTGTTTTTT. The chain carries TRBV20-1 and TRBJ2-2; no reliable D call. V lost 7 bases to trimming and J lost 5 bases, with 11 bases between them. The CDR3 has 12 residues. The germline CDR1 and CDR2 sequences are DFQATT and SNEGSKA (reference sequence).

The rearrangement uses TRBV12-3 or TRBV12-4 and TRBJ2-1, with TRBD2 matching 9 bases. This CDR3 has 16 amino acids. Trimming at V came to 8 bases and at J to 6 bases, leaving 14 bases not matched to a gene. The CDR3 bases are TGTGCCAGCCGTAGCTGGGGCGGGGGGGGTCTCAATGAGCAGTTCTTC. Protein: CASRSWGGGGLNEQFF.

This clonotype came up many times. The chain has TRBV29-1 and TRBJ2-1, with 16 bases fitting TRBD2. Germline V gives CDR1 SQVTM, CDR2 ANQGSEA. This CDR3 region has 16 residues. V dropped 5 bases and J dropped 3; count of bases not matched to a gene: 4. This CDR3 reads CSVWGLAGGNYNEQFF. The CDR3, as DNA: TGCAGCGTTTGGGGACTAGCGGGAGGGAACTACAATGAGCAGTTCTTC.

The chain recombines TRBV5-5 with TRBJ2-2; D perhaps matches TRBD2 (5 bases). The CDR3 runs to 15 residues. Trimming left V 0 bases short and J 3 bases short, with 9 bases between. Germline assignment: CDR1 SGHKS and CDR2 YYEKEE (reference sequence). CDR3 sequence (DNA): TGTGCCAGCAGCTTGGTCGTCGGGGACACCGGGGAGCTGTTTTTT. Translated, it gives CASSLVVGDTGELFF.

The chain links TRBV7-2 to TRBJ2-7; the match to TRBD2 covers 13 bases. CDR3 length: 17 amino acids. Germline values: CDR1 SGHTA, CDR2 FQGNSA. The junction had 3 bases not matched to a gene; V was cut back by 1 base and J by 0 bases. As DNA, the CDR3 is TGTGCCAGCAGCTTAGGGGGACTAGCGGGGCTCTCCTACGAGCAGTACTTC. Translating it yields CASSLGGLAGLSYEQYF.

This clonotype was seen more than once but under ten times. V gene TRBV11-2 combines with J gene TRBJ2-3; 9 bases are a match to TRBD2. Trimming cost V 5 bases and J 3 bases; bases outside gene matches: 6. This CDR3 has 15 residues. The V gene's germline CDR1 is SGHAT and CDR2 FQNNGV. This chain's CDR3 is CASSQPSGTTDTQYF. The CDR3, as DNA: TGTGCCAGCAGCCAACCTAGCGGGACAACAGATACGCAGTATTTT.

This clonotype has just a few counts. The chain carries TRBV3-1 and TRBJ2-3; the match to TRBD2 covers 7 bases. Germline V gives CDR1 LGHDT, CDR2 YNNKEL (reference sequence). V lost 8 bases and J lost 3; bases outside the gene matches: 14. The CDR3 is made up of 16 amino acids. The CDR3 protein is CASRDGQRGATDTQYF. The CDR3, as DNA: TGTGCCAGCCGGGACGGTCAGCGGGGAGCAACAGATACGCAGTATTTT.

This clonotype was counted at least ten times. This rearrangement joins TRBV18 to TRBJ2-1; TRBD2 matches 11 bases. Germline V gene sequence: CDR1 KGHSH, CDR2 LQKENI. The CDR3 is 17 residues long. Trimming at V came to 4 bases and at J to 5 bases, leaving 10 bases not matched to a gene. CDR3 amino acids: CASSLLSGTSGHNEQFF. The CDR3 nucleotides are TGTGCCAGCTCACTCCTATCCGGGACTAGCGGACACAATGAGCAGTTCTTC.

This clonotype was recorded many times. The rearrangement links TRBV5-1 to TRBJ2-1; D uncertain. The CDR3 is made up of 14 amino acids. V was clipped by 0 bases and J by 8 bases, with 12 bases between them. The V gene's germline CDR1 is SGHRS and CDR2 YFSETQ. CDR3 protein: CASSLVPPTDEQFF. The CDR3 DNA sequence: TGCGCCAGCAGCTTGGTGCCCCCAACGGATGAGCAGTTCTTC.

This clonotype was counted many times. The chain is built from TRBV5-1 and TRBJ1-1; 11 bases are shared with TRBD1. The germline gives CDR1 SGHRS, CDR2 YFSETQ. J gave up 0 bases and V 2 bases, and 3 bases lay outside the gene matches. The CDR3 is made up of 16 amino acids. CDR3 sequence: CASSLGTGGMNTEAFF. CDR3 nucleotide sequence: TGCGCCAGCAGCTTAGGGACAGGGGGAATGAACACTGAAGCTTTCTTT.

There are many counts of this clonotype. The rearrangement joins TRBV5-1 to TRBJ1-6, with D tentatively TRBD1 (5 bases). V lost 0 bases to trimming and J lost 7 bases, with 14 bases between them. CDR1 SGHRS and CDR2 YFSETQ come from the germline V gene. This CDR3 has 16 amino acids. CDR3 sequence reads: CASSLDPAGRNSPLHF. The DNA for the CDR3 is TGCGCCAGCAGCTTGGATCCCGCAGGGAGGAATTCACCCCTCCACTTT.

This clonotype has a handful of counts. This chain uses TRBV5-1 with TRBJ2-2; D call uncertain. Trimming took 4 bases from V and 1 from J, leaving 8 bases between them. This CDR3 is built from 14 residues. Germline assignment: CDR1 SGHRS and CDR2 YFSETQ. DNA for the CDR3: TGCGCCAGCAGCGCCGGCAAGAACACCGGGGAGCTGTTTTTT. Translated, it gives CASSAGKNTGELFF.

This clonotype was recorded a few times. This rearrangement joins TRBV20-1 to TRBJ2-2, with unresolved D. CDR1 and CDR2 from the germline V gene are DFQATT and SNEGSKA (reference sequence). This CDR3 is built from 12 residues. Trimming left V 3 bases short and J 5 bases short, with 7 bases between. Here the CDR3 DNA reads TGCAGTGCTAGTGCCGTAACCGGGGAGCTGTTTTTT. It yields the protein CSASAVTGELFF.

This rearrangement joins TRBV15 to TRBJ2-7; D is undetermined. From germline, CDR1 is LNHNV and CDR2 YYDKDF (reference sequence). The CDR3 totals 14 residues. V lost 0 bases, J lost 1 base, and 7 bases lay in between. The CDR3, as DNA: TGTGCCACCAGCAGAGAGATGAAGTCCTACGAGCAGTACTTC. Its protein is CATSREMKSYEQYF.

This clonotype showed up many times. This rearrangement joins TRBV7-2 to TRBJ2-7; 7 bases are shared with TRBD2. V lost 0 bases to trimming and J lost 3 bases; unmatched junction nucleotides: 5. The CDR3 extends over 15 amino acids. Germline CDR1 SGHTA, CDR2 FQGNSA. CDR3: CASSLAGTTNYEQYF. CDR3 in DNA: TGTGCCAGCAGCTTAGCGGGGACTACCAACTACGAGCAGTACTTC.

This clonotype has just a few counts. CDR3 amino acids: CASSSRTGGYEQYF. Here the CDR3 DNA reads TGCGCCAGCAGCTCCCGGACAGGGGGCTACGAGCAGTACTTC. The rearrangement joins TRBV5-1 to TRBJ2-7; 10 bases align to TRBD1. Germline values: CDR1 SGHRS, CDR2 YFSETQ. The V segment lost 3 bases and the J segment 3 bases; nucleotides outside the gene matches: 3. The CDR3 contains 14 residues.

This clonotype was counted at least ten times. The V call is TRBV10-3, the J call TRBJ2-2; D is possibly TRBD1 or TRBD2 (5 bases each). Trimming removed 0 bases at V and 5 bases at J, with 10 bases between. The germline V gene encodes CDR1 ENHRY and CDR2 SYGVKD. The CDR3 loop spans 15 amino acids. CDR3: CAISESRGWTGELFF. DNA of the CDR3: TGTGCCATCAGTGAGTCGAGGGGTTGGACCGGGGAGCTGTTTTTT.